This T cell receptor beta chain was recovered during a study of shared clonotypes between healthy human individuals. At the level of the study: The study drew on two women and a few men aged 18 to 49 as donors. Study-wide points: Rarefaction curves obtained for sorted subsets showed sequencing incomplete despite large depth. Compared with memory subsets, naive subsets generally had larger estimated richness.

Naive CD8 cells comprised CD45RO-negative, CCR7-positively selected cells, excluding terminally differentiated effector memory CD45RA+ cells. Germline CDR1 reads MNHNS; CDR2 reads SASEGT. Trimming stripped 2 bases from V and 6 bases from J, with 11 bases between. The CDR3 loop spans 14 amino acids. Replicate sorted-subset PCRs were loaded with approximately 190 ng DNA, about 30,000 T cell genomes. The table came from immunoSEQ multiplex PCR; TCRdb's copy has only in-frame clones and leaves some out. Altogether about 2 million clones are present, approximately 94% being singletons, with the ten largest covering 0.9% to 1.3%. Comment on this clone: The antigen remains undetermined.

The sequenced sample was naive CD8+ T cells sorted from blood. This chain connects TRBV6-1 to TRBJ1-5; maybe TRBD1 (5 bases). The receptor comes from a man between 18 and 35 years old in good health. The CDR3 bases are TGTGCCAGCAGTGAACAAGGGACCGGTCAGCCCCAGCATTTT. Amino acid sequence: CASSEQGTGQPQHF.